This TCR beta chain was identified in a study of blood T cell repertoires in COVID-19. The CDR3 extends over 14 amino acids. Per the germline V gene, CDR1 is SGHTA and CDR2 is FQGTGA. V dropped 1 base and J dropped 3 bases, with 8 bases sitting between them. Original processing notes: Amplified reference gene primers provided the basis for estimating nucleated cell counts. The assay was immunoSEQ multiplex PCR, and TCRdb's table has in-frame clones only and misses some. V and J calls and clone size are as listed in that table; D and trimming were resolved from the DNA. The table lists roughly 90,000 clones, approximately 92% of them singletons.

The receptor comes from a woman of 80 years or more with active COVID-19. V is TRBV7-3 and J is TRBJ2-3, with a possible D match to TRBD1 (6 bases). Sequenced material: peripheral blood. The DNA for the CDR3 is TGTGCCAGCAGCTTAAGTCAGGGGACAGATACGCAGTATTTT. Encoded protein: CASSLSQGTDTQYF.